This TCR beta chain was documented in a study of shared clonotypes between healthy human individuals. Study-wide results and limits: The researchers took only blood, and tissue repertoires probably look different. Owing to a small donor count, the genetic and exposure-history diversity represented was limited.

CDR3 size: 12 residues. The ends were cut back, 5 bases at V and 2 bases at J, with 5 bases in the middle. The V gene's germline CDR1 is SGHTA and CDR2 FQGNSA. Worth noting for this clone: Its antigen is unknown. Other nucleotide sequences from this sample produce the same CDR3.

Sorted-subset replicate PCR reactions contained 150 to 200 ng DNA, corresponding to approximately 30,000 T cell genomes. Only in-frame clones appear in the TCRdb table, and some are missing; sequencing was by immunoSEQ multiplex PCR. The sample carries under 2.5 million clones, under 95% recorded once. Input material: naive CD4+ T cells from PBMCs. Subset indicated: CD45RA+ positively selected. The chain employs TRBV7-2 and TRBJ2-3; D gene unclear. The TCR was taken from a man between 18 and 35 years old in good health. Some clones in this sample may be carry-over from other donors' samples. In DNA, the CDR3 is TGTGCCAGCAGCCCGAACACAGATACGCAGTATTTT. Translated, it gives CASSPNTDTQYF.